This is a list of T cell receptor beta chains from one sample in a study of blood T cell repertoires in COVID-19. Generated by immunoSEQ multiplex PCR, the TCRdb table keeps only in-frame clones and is missing some. The data show 55,000 to 80,000 clones, roughly 80% seen once. The sequenced sample consisted of peripheral blood. The receptors come from a human donor in a cohort sampled during active COVID-19. CDR3s include the opening cysteine and the closing phenylalanine or tryptophan. A D gene is named only where the DNA matches it firmly. Clone size is not always given. Where it is, it says once, few, many or a class for expanded clones.

size,V,J,D,CDR3,DNA
few,TRBV4-1,TRBJ2-3,-,CASSHIPTDTQYF,TGCGCCAGCAGCCATATTCCGACAGATACGCAGTATTTT
-,TRBV6-6,TRBJ2-7,TRBD2,CASSYGLAAYEQYF,TGTGCCAGCAGTTACGGGCTAGCGGCCTACGAGCAGTACTTC
-,TRBV6-6,TRBJ2-5,-,CASSYSDIKETQYF,TGTGCCAGCAGTTATTCGGACATTAAAGAGACCCAGTACTTC
-,TRBV27,TRBJ1-5,-,CASSLWGRGNQPQHF,TGTGCCAGCAGTTTATGGGGGCGGGGCAATCAGCCCCAGCATTTT
-,TRBV4-1,TRBJ1-1,-,CASSYRVNTEAFF,TGCGCCAGCAGTTACAGGGTGAACACTGAAGCTTTCTTT
-,TRBV2,TRBJ2-5,-,CASSEQALETQYF,TGTGCCAGCAGTGAACAGGCCTTAGAGACCCAGTACTTC
many,TRBV3-1/TRBV3-2,TRBJ2-2,-,CASSQDPSSLGELFF,TGTGCCAGCAGCCAAGACCCCAGTTCGCTTGGGGAGCTGTTTTTT
-,TRBV6-1,TRBJ1-2,TRBD1,CASSEGQGYGYTF,TGTGCCAGCAGTGAGGGACAGGGTTATGGCTACACCTTC
few,TRBV5-5,TRBJ2-1,-,CASSLAYSSYNEQFF,TGTGCCAGCAGCTTGGCCTACAGCTCCTACAATGAGCAGTTCTTC
-,TRBV27,TRBJ2-1,-,CASRTFNGGFYNEQFF,TGTGCCAGCAGGACCTTTAACGGGGGTTTCTACAATGAGCAGTTCTTC
-,TRBV4-1,TRBJ2-4,TRBD2,CASSQGSGTSGVIRAKNIQYF,TGCGCCAGCAGCCAAGGTTCCGGGACTAGCGGGGTTATTCGAGCCAAAAACATTCAGTACTTC
-,TRBV2,TRBJ1-2,-,CASRPGGYGYTF,TGTGCCAGCAGACCTGGCGGTTATGGCTACACCTTC
once,TRBV13,TRBJ1-3,-,CASSSTGTSSGNTIYF,TGTGCCAGCAGTTCGACAGGAACTTCCTCTGGAAACACCATATATTTT
-,TRBV7-6,TRBJ2-3,-,CASSPQVAGNTDTQYF,TGTGCCAGCAGCCCGCAGGTGGCAGGTAACACAGATACGCAGTATTTT
-,TRBV28,TRBJ1-1,-,CASSPPRVGGTEAFF,TGTGCCAGCAGTCCCCCTAGGGTAGGGGGCACTGAAGCTTTCTTT
-,TRBV7-2,TRBJ2-5,TRBD1,CASSLDRVQRSQYF,TGTGCCAGCAGCTTGGACAGGGTGCAGAGGTCCCAGTACTTC
-,TRBV3-1/TRBV3-2,TRBJ2-7,TRBD2,CASSQVSGDDYEQYF,TGTGCCAGCAGCCAAGTTAGCGGGGACGATTACGAGCAGTACTTC
-,TRBV4-1,TRBJ2-3,TRBD2,CASSGAGGFIYTQYF,TGCGCCAGCAGCGGAGCGGGGGGGTTCATATATACGCAGTATTTT
-,TRBV9,TRBJ2-1,TRBD2,CASSVTSAFREQFF,TGTGCCAGCAGCGTAACTAGCGCCTTTAGAGAGCAGTTCTTC
-,TRBV28,TRBJ1-2,-,CASMGWGQNYGYTF,TGTGCCAGCATGGGGTGGGGGCAGAACTATGGCTACACCTTC
few,TRBV19,TRBJ2-1,-,CASSPPFWQASSYNEQFF,TGTGCCAGTAGTCCTCCTTTTTGGCAGGCAAGCTCCTACAATGAGCAGTTCTTC
-,TRBV9,TRBJ2-1,-,CASSVVASNEQFF,TGTGCCAGCAGCGTAGTGGCCAGCAATGAGCAGTTCTTC
few,TRBV27,TRBJ2-6,-,CASKRDFSGANVLTF,TGTGCCAGCAAGAGGGACTTCTCTGGGGCCAACGTCCTGACTTTC
-,TRBV6-5,TRBJ2-6,-,CASSQRHSGANVLTF,TGTGCCAGCAGTCAAAGACACTCTGGGGCCAACGTCCTGACTTTC
-,TRBV5-1,TRBJ2-1,TRBD2,CASSRTIGTSGGNEQFF,TGCGCCAGCAGCCGAACCATTGGGACTAGCGGGGGGAATGAGCAGTTCTTC
few,TRBV11-2,TRBJ1-1,TRBD1,CASSLIAGQGLNTEAFF,TGTGCCAGCAGCTTAATCGCCGGACAGGGGCTAAACACTGAAGCTTTCTTT
-,TRBV6-5,TRBJ2-3,TRBD2,CASRLGGNVDTQYF,TGTGCCAGCAGATTGGGAGGGAACGTGGATACGCAGTATTTT
-,TRBV9,TRBJ2-1,-,CASSPRGPGPSSYNEQFF,TGTGCCAGCAGCCCTCGCGGCCCCGGCCCTAGCTCCTACAATGAGCAGTTCTTC
-,TRBV6-5,TRBJ1-4,-,CASSMEVFGEKLFF,TGTGCCAGCAGTATGGAGGTGTTTGGTGAAAAACTGTTTTTT
-,TRBV2,TRBJ1-6,-,CASSLGNLNSPLHF,TGTGCCAGCAGTCTGGGCAACCTTAATTCACCCCTCCACTTT
-,TRBV5-1,TRBJ1-4,-,CASSSGGGYEKLFF,TGCGCCAGCAGCTCTGGCGGGGGATATGAAAAACTGTTTTTT
-,TRBV12-3/TRBV12-4,TRBJ2-1,TRBD2,CASTGTRAGEQFF,TGTGCCAGCACCGGGACTAGAGCTGGTGAGCAGTTCTTC
-,TRBV30,TRBJ1-2,TRBD1,CAWSKPGGMDYGYTF,TGTGCCTGGAGTAAACCAGGGGGGATGGACTATGGCTACACCTTC
-,TRBV14,TRBJ2-1,TRBD2,CASSPKLAGANRFYNEQFF,TGTGCCAGCAGCCCTAAACTAGCGGGGGCCAATAGATTTTACAATGAGCAGTTCTTC
-,TRBV7-6,TRBJ2-1,TRBD2,CASSDASGGALYNEQFF,TGTGCCAGCAGCGACGCTAGCGGGGGGGCATTATACAATGAGCAGTTCTTC
-,TRBV3-1/TRBV3-2,TRBJ1-2,-,CASSQDFGLFLGYTF,TGTGCCAGCAGCCAAGATTTCGGGTTGTTTTTGGGCTACACCTTC
few,TRBV7-8,TRBJ2-4,TRBD2,CASSLVQAGGLQAKNIQYF,TGTGCCAGCAGCTTAGTTCAAGCGGGGGGGCTCCAAGCCAAAAACATTCAGTACTTC
-,TRBV7-9,TRBJ2-2,TRBD1,CASTLDRVTGELFF,TGTGCCAGCACCCTCGACAGGGTCACCGGGGAGCTGTTTTTT
-,TRBV3-1/TRBV3-2,TRBJ2-2,TRBD2,CASSQRTSGGPGELFF,TGTGCCAGCAGCCAGAGAACTAGCGGGGGGCCCGGGGAGCTGTTTTTT
-,TRBV29-1,TRBJ2-3,TRBD2,CSVSTSGGFTDTQYF,TGCAGCGTCTCGACTAGCGGGGGGTTCACAGATACGCAGTATTTT
-,TRBV10-2,TRBJ1-4,-,CASRREGGATNEKLFF,TGCGCCAGCAGACGTGAGGGGGGGGCAACTAATGAAAAACTGTTTTTT
-,TRBV4-2,TRBJ2-5,-,CASSQDRLEETQYF,TGTGCCAGCAGCCAAGATCGGCTGGAGGAGACCCAGTACTTC
-,TRBV28,TRBJ2-5,TRBD2,CASSLYNSGETQYF,TGTGCCAGCAGTTTATACAATAGCGGGGAGACCCAGTACTTC
-,TRBV7-6,TRBJ1-6,TRBD1,CASSPLTGYNSPLHF,TGTGCCAGCAGCCCCTTGACAGGGTACAATTCACCCCTCCACTTT
-,TRBV27,TRBJ1-2,TRBD1,CASSLSRDRFNYGYTF,TGTGCCAGCAGTTTATCGAGGGACAGGTTTAACTATGGCTACACCTTC
few,TRBV10-3,TRBJ1-1,-,CAISEPFQTRNTEAFF,TGTGCCATCAGTGAACCCTTCCAGACACGGAACACTGAAGCTTTCTTT
-,TRBV5-1,TRBJ2-1,TRBD1,CASSLNRQGQGYNEQFF,TGCGCCAGCAGCTTGAACAGACAGGGGCAGGGATACAATGAGCAGTTCTTC
-,TRBV4-1,TRBJ2-7,-,CASSQDPGRGEQYF,TGCGCCAGCAGCCAAGATCCAGGGAGGGGGGAGCAGTACTTC
-,TRBV7-7,TRBJ2-2,TRBD2,CASARAGDTGELFF,TGTGCCAGCGCCCGGGCGGGGGACACCGGGGAGCTGTTTTTT